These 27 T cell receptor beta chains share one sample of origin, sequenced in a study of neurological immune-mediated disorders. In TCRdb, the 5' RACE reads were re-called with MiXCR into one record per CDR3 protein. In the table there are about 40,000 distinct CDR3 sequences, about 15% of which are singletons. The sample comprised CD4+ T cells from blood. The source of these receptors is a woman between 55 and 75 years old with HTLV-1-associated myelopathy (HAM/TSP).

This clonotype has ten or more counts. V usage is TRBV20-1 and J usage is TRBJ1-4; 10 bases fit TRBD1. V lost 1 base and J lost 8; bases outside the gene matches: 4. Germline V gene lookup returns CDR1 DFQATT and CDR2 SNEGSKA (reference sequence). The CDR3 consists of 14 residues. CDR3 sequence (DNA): TGCAGTGCTAGAGCCGGGACAGGGGAAGAAAAACTGTTTTTT. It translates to CSARAGTGEEKLFF.

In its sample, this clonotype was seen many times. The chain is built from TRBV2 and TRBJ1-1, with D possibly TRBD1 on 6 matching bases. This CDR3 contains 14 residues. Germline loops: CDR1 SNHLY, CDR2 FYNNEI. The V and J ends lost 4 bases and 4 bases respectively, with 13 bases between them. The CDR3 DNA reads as TGTGCCAGCAGTGCAGGGGTCGCAGGCACTGAAGCTTTCTTT. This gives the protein CASSAGVAGTEAFF.

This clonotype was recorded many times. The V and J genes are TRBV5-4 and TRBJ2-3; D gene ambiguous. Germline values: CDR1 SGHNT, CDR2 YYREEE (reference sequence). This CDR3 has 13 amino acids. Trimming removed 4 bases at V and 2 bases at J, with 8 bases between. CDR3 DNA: TGTGCCAGCAGCGCCTCTCACACAGATACGCAGTATTTT. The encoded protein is CASSASHTDTQYF.

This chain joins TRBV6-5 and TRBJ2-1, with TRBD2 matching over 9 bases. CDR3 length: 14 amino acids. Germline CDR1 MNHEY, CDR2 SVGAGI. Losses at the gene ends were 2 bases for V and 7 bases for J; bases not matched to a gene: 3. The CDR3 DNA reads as TGTGCCAGCAGTTACGCGGGAGGGCCAAATGAGCAGTTCTTC. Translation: CASSYAGGPNEQFF.

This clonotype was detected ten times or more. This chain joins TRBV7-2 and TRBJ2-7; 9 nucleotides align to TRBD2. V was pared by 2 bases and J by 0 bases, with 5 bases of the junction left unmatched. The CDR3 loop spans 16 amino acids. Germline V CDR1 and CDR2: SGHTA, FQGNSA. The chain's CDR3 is CASSLISGGLSYEQYF. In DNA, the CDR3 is TGTGCCAGCAGCTTAATTAGCGGGGGCCTCTCCTACGAGCAGTACTTC.

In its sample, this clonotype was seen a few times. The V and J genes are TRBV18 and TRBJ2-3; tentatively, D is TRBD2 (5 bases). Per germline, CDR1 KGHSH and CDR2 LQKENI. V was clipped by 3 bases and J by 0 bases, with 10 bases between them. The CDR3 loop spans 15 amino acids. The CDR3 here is CASSPGGPSTDTQYF. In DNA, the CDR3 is TGTGCCAGCTCACCGGGCGGGCCTAGCACAGATACGCAGTATTTT.

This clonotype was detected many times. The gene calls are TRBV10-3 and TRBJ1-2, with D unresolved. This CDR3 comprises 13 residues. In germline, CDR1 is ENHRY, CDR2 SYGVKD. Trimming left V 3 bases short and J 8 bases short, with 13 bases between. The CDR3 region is CAISERGFEGYTF. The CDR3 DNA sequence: TGTGCCATCAGTGAACGAGGGTTTGAGGGCTACACCTTC.

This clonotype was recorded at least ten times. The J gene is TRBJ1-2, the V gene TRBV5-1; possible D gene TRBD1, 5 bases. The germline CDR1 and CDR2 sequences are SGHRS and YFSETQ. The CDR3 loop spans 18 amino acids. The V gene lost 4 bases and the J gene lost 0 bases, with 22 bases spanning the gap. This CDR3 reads CASSPRVGTDGPNYGYTF. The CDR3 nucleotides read TGCGCCAGCAGCCCCCGGGTTGGGACCGATGGCCCTAACTATGGCTACACCTTC.

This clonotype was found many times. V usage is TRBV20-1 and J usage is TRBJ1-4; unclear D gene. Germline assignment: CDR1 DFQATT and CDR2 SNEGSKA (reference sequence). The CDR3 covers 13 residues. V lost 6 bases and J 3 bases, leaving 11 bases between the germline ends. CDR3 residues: CSATGPANEKLFF. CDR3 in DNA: TGCAGTGCCACCGGACCCGCTAATGAAAAACTGTTTTTT.

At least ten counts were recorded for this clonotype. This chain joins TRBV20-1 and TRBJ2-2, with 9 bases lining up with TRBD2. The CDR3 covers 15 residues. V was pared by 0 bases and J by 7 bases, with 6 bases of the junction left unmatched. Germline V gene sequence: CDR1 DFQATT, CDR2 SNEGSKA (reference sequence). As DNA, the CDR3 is TGCAGTGCTAGAGATCTGCTAGCGGGGCACGGGGAGCTGTTTTTT. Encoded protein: CSARDLLAGHGELFF.

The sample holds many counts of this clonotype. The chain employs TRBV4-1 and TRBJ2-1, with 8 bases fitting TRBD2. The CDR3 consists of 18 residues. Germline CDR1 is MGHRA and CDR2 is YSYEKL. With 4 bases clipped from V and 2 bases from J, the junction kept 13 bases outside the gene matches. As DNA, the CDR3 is TGCGCCAGCAGCCGTACCTACGGGGGGGACCCACCCTACAATGAGCAGTTCTTC. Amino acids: CASSRTYGGDPPYNEQFF.

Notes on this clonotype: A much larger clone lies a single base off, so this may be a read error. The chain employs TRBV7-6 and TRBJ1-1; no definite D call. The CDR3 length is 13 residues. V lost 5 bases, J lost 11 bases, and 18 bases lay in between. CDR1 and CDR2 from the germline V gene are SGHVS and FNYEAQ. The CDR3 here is CASSTGPRLPAFF. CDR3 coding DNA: TGTGCCAGCAGCACCGGGCCCCGGTTGCCTGCTTTCTTT. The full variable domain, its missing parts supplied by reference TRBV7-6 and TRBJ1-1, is GAGVSQSPRYKVTKRGQDVALRCDPISGHVSLYWYRQALGQGPEFLTYFNYEAQQDKSGLPNDRFSAERPEGSISTLTIQRTEQRDSAMYRCASSTGPRLPAFFGQGTRLTVV.

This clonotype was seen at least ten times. CDR3 DNA: TGCGCCAGCGGCCTCAGGGGGCTAAACTATGGCTACACCTTC. This gives the protein CASGLRGLNYGYTF. The rearrangement joins TRBV5-1 to TRBJ1-2; 8 nucleotides line up with TRBD1. Germline V CDR1 and CDR2: SGHRS, YFSETQ. This CDR3 comprises 14 residues. V dropped 7 bases and J dropped 2; count of bases not matched to a gene: 7. Combining the CDR3 with reference TRBV5-1 and TRBJ1-2 gives the whole variable domain KAGVTQTPRYLIKTRGQQVTLSCSPISGHRSVSWYQQTPGQGLQFLFEYFSETQRNKGNFPGRFSGRQFSNSRSEMNVSTLELGDSALYLCASGLRGLNYGYTFGSGTRLTVV.

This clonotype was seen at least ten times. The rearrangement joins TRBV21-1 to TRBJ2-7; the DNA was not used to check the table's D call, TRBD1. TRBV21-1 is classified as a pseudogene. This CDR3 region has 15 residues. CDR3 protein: CASSKSLGQGYEQYF. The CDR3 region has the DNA TGTGCCAGCAGCAAATCCTTGGGACAGGGGTACGAGCAGTACTTC.

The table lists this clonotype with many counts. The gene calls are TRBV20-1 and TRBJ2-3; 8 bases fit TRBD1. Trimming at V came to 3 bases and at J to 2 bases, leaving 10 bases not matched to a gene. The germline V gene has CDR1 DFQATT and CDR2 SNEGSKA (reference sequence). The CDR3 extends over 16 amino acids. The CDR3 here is CSARGLGQGPTDTQYF. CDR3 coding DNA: TGCAGTGCTAGGGGCCTAGGACAGGGACCCACAGATACGCAGTATTTT.

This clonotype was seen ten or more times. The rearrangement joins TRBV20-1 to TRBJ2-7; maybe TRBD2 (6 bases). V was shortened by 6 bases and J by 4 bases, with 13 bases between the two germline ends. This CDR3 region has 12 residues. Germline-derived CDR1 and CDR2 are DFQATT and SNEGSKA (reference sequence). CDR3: CSARSGSYEQYF. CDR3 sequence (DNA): TGCAGTGCCCGTAGCGGATCATACGAGCAGTACTTC.

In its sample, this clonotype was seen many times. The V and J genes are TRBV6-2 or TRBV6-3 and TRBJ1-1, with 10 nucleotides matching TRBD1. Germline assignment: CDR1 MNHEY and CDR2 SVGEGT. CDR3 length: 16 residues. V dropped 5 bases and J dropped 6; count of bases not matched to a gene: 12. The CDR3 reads CASSTRDRGPNAEAFF. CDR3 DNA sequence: TGTGCCAGCAGTACCCGGGACAGGGGTCCTAACGCTGAAGCTTTCTTT.

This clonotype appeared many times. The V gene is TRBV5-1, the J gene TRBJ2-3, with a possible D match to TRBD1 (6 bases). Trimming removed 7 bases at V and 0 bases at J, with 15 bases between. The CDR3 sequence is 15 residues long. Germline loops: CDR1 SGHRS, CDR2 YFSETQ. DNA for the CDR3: TGCGCCAGCGAACCGGACAGTGCTAGCACAGATACGCAGTATTTT. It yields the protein CASEPDSASTDTQYF. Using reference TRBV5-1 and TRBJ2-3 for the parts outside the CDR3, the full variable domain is KAGVTQTPRYLIKTRGQQVTLSCSPISGHRSVSWYQQTPGQGLQFLFEYFSETQRNKGNFPGRFSGRQFSNSRSEMNVSTLELGDSALYLCASEPDSASTDTQYFGPGTRLTVL.

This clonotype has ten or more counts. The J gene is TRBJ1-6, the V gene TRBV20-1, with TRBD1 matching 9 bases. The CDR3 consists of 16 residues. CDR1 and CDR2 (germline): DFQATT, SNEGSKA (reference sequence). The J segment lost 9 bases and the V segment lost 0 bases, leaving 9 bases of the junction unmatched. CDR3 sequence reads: CSARDSGRDRASPLHF. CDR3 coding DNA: TGCAGTGCTAGAGATTCTGGAAGGGACAGGGCTTCACCCCTCCACTTT.

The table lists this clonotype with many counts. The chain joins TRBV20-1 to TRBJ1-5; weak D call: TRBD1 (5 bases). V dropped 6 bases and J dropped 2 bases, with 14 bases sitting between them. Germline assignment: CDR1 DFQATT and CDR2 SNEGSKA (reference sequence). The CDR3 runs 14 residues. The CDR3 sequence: CSATTVQGNQPQHF. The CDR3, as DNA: TGCAGTGCCACGACAGTACAAGGCAATCAGCCCCAGCATTTT.

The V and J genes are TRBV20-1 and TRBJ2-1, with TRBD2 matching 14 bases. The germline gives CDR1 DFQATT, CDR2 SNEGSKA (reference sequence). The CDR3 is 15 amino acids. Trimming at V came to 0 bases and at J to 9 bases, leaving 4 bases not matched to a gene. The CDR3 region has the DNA TGCAGTGCTAGAGAGTGGGGACTAGCGGGAGTTGAGCAGTTCTTC. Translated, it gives CSAREWGLAGVEQFF.

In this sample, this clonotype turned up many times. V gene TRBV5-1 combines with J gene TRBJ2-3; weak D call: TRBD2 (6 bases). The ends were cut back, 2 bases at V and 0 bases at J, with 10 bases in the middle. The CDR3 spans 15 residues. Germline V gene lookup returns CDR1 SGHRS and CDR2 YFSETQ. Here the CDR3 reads CASSFLASSTDTQYF. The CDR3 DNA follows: TGCGCCAGCAGCTTCCTAGCGTCTAGCACAGATACGCAGTATTTT.

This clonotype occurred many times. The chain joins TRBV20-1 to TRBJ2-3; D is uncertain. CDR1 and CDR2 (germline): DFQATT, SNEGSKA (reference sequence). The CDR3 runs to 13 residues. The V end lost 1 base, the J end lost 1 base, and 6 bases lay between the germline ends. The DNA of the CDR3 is TGCAGTGCTAGAGTCCAGGGCACAGATACGCAGTATTTT. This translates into CSARVQGTDTQYF.

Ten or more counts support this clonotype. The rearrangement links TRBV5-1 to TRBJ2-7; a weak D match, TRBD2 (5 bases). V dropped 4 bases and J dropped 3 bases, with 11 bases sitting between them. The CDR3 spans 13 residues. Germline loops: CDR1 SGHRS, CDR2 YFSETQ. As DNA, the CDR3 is TGCGCCAGCAGCGGGAGTTCGGGCTACGAGCAGTACTTC. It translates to CASSGSSGYEQYF.

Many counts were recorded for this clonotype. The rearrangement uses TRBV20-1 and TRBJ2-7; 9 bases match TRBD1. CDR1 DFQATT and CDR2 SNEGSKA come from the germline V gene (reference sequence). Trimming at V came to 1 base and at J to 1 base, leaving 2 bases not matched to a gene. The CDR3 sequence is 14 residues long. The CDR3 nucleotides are TGCAGTGCTAGAGGACAGGGGGATTCCTACGAGCAGTACTTC. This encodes CSARGQGDSYEQYF.

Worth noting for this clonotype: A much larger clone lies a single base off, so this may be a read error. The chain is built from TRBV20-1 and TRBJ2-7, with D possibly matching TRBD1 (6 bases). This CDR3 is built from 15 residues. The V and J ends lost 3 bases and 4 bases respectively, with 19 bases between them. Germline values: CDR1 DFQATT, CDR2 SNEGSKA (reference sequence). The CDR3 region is CSASKTGRWLYEQYF. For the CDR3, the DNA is TGCAGTGCTAGTAAAACAGGGAGATGGTTATACGAGCAGTACTTC.

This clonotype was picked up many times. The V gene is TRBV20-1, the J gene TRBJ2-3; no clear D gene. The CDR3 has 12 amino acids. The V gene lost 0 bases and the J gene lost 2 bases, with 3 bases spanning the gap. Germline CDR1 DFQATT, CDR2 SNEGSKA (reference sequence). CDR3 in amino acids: CSARENTDTQYF. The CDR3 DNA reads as TGCAGTGCTAGAGAAAACACAGATACGCAGTATTTT.